This entry lists 3 T cell receptor beta chains sequenced from one sample in a study of blood T cell repertoires in COVID-19 (dated by TCRdb to the early 2020s). Library preparation used the immunoSEQ multiplex PCR assay. TCRdb re-hosts the immuneACCESS table, in-frame sequences only. Its copies lack some clones; in the studies checked, an unresolved V gene accounts for under half of them, and the cause for the rest is not known. The sample profile shows 210,000 or so clones; 82% of them were found once. Clones ranked in the top ten supply around 12% of the sample. Input material: peripheral blood. The receptor source for this set is a woman in her thirties or forties with acute or convalescent COVID-19.

CDR3: CAGQGDGHQPQHF. The CDR3 DNA is TGTGCCGGACAGGGGGATGGCCATCAGCCCCAGCATTTT. The chain carries TRBV6-5 and TRBJ1-5; 10 nucleotides match TRBD1. The CDR3 runs to 13 residues. V was pared by 11 bases and J by 5 bases, with 6 bases of the junction left unmatched. Germline V gene data show CDR1 as MNHEY and CDR2 as SVGAGI.

The V and J genes are TRBV14 and TRBJ2-1; 15 nucleotides match TRBD2. The J segment lost 0 bases and the V segment lost 2 bases, leaving 5 bases of the junction unmatched. The CDR3 totals 19 residues. Germline V CDR1 and CDR2: SGHDN, FVKESK. CDR3 bases: TGTGCCAGCAGCCAAAGGGGACTAGCGGGGGGTTACTCCTACAATGAGCAGTTCTTC. This encodes CASSQRGLAGGYSYNEQFF.

The V gene is TRBV6-5, the J gene TRBJ1-1, with D possibly TRBD1 on 5 matching bases. Trimming stripped 0 bases from V and 5 bases from J, with 13 bases between. CDR3 length: 15 amino acids. Germline CDR1 and CDR2: MNHEY and SVGAGI. CDR3 nucleotides: TGTGCCAGCAGTTACTCGATCGCCAGGGAAACTGAAGCTTTCTTT. This encodes CASSYSIARETEAFF.